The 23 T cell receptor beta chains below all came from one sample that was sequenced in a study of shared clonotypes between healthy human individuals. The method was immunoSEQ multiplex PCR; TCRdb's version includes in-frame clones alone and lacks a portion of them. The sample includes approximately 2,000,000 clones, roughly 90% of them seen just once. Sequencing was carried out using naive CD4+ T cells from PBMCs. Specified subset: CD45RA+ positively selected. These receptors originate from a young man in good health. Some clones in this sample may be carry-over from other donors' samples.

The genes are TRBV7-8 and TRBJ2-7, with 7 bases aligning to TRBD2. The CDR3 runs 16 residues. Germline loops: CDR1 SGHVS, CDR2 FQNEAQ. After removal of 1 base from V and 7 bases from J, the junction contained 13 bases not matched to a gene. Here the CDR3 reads CASSLGGGSGLEEQYF. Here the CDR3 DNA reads TGTGCCAGCAGCTTAGGAGGCGGGAGCGGGTTAGAGGAGCAGTACTTC.

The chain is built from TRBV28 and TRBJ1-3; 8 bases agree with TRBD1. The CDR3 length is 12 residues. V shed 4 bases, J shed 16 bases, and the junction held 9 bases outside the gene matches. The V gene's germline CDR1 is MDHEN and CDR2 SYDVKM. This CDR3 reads CASSSKSWTGYF. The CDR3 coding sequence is TGTGCCAGCAGTTCAAAGTCCTGGACAGGGTATTTT.

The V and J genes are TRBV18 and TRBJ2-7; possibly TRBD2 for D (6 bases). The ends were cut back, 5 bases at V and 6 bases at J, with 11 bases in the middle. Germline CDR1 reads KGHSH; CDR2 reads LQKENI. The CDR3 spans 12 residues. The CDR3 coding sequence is TGTGCCAGCTCAGGAGGGGCCTCCGAGCAGTACTTC. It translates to CASSGGASEQYF.

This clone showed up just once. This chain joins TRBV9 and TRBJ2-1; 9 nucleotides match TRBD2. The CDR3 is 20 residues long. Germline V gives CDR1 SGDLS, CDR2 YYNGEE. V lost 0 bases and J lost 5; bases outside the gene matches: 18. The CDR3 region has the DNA TGTGCCAGCAGCGTAGGTCGAATGAGAGTGTGGCGGGAGGGTGACAATGAGCAGTTCTTC. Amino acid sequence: CASSVGRMRVWREGDNEQFF.

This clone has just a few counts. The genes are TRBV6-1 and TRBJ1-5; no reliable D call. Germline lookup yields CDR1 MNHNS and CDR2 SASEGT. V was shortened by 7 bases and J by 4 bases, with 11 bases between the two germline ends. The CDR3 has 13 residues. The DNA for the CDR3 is TGTGCCAGCATTACAGATCTTAATCAGCCCCAGCATTTT. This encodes CASITDLNQPQHF.

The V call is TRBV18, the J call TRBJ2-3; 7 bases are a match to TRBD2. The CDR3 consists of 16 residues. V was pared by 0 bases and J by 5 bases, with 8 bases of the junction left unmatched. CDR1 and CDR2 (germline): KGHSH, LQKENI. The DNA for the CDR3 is TGTGCCAGCTCACCACCGGGCGGGGGATGGAAAGATACGCAGTATTTT. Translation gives CASSPPGGGWKDTQYF.

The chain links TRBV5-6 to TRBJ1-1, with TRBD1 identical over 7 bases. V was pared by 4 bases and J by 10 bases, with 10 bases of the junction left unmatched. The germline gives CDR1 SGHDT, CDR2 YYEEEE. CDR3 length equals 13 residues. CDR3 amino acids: CASSPGRGRVAFF. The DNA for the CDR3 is TGTGCCAGCAGCCCTGGGAGGGGGCGGGTAGCTTTCTTT.

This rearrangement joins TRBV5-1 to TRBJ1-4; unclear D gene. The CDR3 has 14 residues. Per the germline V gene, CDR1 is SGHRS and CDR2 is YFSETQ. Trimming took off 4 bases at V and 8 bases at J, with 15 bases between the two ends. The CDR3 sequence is CASSPTTGEEKLFF. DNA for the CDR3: TGCGCCAGCAGCCCAACGACCGGGGAGGAAAAACTGTTTTTT.

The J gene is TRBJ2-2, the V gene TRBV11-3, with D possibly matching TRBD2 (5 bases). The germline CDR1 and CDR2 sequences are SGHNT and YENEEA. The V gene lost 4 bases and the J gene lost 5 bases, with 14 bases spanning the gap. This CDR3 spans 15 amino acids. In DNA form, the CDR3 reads TGTGCCAGCAGCTCCGGGAAGGTGCGAACCGGGGAGCTGTTTTTT. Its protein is CASSSGKVRTGELFF.

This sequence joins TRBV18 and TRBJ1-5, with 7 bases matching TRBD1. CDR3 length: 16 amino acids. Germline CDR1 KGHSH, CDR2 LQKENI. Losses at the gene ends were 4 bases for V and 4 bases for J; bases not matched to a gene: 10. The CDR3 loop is CASSHLGTAKNQPQHF. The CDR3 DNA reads TGTGCCAGCTCACACTTGGGGACAGCCAAAAATCAGCCCCAGCATTTT.

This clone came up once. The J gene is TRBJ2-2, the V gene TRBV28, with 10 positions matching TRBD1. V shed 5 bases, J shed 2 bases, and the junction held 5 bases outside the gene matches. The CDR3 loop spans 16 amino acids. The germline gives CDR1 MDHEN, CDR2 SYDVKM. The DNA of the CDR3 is TGTGCCAGCAGTAAGGAGACAGGGGGCAACACCGGGGAGCTGTTTTTT. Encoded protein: CASSKETGGNTGELFF.

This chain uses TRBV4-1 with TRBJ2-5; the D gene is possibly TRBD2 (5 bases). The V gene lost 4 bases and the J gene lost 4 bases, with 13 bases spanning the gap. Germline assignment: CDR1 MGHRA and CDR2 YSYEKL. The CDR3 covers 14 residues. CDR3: CASSLTLEGETQYF. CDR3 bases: TGCGCCAGCAGCCTCACTCTCGAGGGAGAGACCCAGTACTTC.

This CDR3 reads CSVDRPGLDYGYTF. Written as DNA, the CDR3 is TGCAGCGTTGATCGGCCGGGGTTAGACTATGGCTACACCTTC. This chain uses TRBV29-1 with TRBJ1-2; D gene unclear. The CDR3 has 14 amino acids. From germline, CDR1 is SQVTM and CDR2 ANQGSEA. V shed 3 bases and J shed 3 bases, with 14 bases lying between them. The entire variable domain, with the rest obtained from reference TRBV29-1 and TRBJ1-2, is as follows: SAVISQKPSRDICQRGTSLTIQCQVDSQVTMMFWYRQQPGQSLTLIATANQGSEATYESGFVIDKFPISRPNLTFSTLTVSNMSPEDSSIYLCSVDRPGLDYGYTFGSGTRLTVV.

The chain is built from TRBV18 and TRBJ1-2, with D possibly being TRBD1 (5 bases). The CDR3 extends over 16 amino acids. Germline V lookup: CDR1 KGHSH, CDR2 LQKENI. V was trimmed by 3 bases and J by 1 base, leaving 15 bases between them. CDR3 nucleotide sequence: TGTGCCAGCTCACCCCTGGACACGACCCTTAACTATGGCTACACCTTC. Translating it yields CASSPLDTTLNYGYTF.

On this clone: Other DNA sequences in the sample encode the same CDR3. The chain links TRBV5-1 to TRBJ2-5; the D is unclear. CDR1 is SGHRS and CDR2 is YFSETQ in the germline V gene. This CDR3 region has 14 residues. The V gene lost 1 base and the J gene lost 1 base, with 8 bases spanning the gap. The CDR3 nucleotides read TGCGCCAGCAGCTTGCGGCCGCGCCAAGAGACCCAGTACTTC. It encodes CASSLRPRQETQYF. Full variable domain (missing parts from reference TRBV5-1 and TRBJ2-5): KAGVTQTPRYLIKTRGQQVTLSCSPISGHRSVSWYQQTPGQGLQFLFEYFSETQRNKGNFPGRFSGRQFSNSRSEMNVSTLELGDSALYLCASSLRPRQETQYFGPGTRLLVL.

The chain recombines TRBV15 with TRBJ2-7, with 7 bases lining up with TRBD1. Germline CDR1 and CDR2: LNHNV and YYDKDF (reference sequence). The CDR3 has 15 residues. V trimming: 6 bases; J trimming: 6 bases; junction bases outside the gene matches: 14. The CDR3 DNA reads TGTGCCACCAGTCGAACAGGGGATTTTTACTCCGAGCAGTACTTC. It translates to CATSRTGDFYSEQYF.

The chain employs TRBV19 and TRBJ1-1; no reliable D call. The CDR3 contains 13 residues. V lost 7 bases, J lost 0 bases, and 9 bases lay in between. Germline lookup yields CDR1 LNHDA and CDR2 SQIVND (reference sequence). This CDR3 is CASKAGMNTEAFF. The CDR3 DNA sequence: TGTGCCAGTAAGGCGGGTATGAACACTGAAGCTTTCTTT.

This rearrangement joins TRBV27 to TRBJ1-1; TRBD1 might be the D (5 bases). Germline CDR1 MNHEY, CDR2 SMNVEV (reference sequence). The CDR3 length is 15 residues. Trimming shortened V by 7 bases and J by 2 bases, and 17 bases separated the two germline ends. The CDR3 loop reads CASTPGVGANTEAFF. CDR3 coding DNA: TGTGCCAGCACCCCCGGGGTAGGGGCCAACACTGAAGCTTTCTTT.

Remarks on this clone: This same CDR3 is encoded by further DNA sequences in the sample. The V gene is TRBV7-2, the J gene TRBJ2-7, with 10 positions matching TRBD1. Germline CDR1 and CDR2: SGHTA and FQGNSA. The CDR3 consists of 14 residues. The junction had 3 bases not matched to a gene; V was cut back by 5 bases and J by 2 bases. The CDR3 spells CASSRDRGTYEQYF. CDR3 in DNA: TGTGCCAGCAGCCGGGACAGGGGTACCTACGAGCAGTACTTC.

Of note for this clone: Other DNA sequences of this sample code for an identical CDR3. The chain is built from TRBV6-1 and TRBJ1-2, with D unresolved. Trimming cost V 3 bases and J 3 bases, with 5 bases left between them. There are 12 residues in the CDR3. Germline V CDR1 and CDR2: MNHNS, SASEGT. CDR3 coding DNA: TGTGCCAGCAGTGATGGCTACTATGGCTACACCTTC. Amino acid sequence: CASSDGYYGYTF.

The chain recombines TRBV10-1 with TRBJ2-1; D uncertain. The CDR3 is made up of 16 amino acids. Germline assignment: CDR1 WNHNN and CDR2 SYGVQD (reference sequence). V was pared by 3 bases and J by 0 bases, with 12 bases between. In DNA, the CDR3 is TGCGCCAGCAGTGAAGGCCTGCCGAGCTCCTACAATGAGCAGTTCTTC. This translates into CASSEGLPSSYNEQFF.

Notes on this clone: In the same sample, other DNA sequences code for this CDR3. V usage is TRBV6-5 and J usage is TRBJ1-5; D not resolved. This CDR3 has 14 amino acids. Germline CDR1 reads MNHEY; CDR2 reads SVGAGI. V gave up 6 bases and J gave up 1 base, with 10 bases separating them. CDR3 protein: CASSLGGSNQPQHF. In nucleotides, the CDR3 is TGTGCCAGCAGCCTCGGTGGAAGCAATCAGCCCCAGCATTTT.

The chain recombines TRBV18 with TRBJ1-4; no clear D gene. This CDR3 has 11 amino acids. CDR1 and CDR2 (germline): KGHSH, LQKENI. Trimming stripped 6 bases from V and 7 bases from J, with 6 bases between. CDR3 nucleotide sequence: TGTGCCAGCTCCTCGCCTGAAAAACTGTTTTTT. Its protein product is CASSSPEKLFF.